This TCR beta chain was recorded in a study of blood T cell repertoires in COVID-19. Study context: Acute and convalescent COVID-19 specimens originated in the United States, Italy and Spain. The cDNA or gDNA used as material had been derived from T cells, B-cell-depleted T cells, or PBMCs.

Authors' data handling: Amplification of reference gene primers provided the estimated nucleated cell counts. Produced via immunoSEQ multiplex PCR; TCRdb's table is partial and in-frame only. That table is the source of V, J and clone size, and D and trimming were worked out from the DNA. The sample records around 200,000 clones, roughly 84% being singletons. A single count supports this clone. Per germline, CDR1 SGHDN and CDR2 FVKESK. The CDR3 sequence is 15 residues long. V was clipped by 1 base and J by 10 bases, with 19 bases between them. The clonotype originates from a person aged 65-85 years with COVID-19, enrolled during active disease. The chain carries TRBV14 and TRBJ1-1; possible D gene TRBD1, 5 bases. The sequenced material came from peripheral blood. CDR3 nucleotides: TGTGCCAGCAGCCAAGCGTTCGTAAGGGGTTTAGGAGCTTTCTTT. Its protein product is CASSQAFVRGLGAFF.